These 24 T cell receptor beta chains share one sample of origin, sequenced in a study of blood T cell repertoires in COVID-19. Data came from immunoSEQ multiplex PCR; TCRdb stores just in-frame clones and leaves some out. The sample consists of around 300,000 clones, about 87% of them appearing once. The sequencing input was PBMCs or T cells enriched from blood (not recorded which). The receptor source for this set is a man aged 30 to 45 who had recovered from COVID-19.

This clone has just a few counts. The genes are TRBV24-1 and TRBJ2-7; 9 nucleotides match TRBD1. This CDR3 is built from 15 residues. Germline CDR1 KGHDR, CDR2 SFDVKD. J gave up 1 base and V 5 bases, and 5 bases lay outside the gene matches. The CDR3: CATSGNRGPSYEQYF. In DNA, the CDR3 is TGTGCCACCAGTGGCAACAGGGGGCCTTCCTACGAGCAGTACTTC.

A single count supports this clone. The V and J genes are TRBV5-1 and TRBJ1-4; D might be TRBD1 (5 bases). The CDR3 totals 15 residues. Germline V gene lookup returns CDR1 SGHRS and CDR2 YFSETQ. The germline V and J ends were trimmed by 6 bases and 0 bases, with 12 bases remaining between them. As DNA, the CDR3 is TGCGCCAGCATGGGGGGATTTGCAACTAATGAAAAACTGTTTTTT. Translated: CASMGGFATNEKLFF.

This sequence joins TRBV30 and TRBJ1-1, with D unclear. The V gene lost 7 bases and the J gene lost 3 bases, with 6 bases spanning the gap. Germline V gene lookup returns CDR1 GTSNPN and CDR2 SVGIG (reference sequence). The CDR3 totals 10 residues. The CDR3 coding sequence is TGTGCCTTACATCACACTGAAGCTTTCTTT. Amino acids: CALHHTEAFF.

V usage is TRBV28 and J usage is TRBJ1-5; D is perhaps TRBD1 (5 bases). Per germline, CDR1 MDHEN and CDR2 SYDVKM. The CDR3 extends over 17 amino acids. V lost 6 bases to trimming and J lost 3 bases, with 21 bases between them. Written as DNA, the CDR3 is TGTGCCAGCAGAGGGGACTCTTACGGGACCGTCAATCAGCCCCAGCATTTT. Its translation is CASRGDSYGTVNQPQHF.

The chain employs TRBV19 and TRBJ1-4; D is ambiguous. The CDR3 loop spans 16 amino acids. Germline values: CDR1 LNHDA, CDR2 SQIVND (reference sequence). With 4 bases removed from V and 1 base from J, the gap between germline ends came to 13 bases. The CDR3 protein is CASSTGREGTNEKLFF. CDR3 nucleotide sequence: TGTGCCAGTAGTACAGGTCGGGAAGGAACTAATGAAAAACTGTTTTTT.

V is TRBV29-1 and J is TRBJ2-5; unclear D gene. The CDR3 has 10 amino acids. Trimming stripped 4 bases from V and 5 bases from J, with 5 bases between. Per germline, CDR1 SQVTM and CDR2 ANQGSEA. CDR3 in amino acids: CSVVRETQYF. The CDR3 DNA reads as TGCAGCGTTGTTCGGGAGACCCAGTACTTC.

Comments on this clone: In the same sample, other DNA sequences code for this CDR3. V gene TRBV5-1 combines with J gene TRBJ2-1; 14 bases fit TRBD2. Per the germline V gene, CDR1 is SGHRS and CDR2 is YFSETQ. The junction had 3 bases not matched to a gene; V was cut back by 4 bases and J by 6 bases. The CDR3 is made up of 15 amino acids. CDR3 sequence (DNA): TGCGCCAGCAGCGGGACTAGCGGGGGCCCCAATGAGCAGTTCTTC. Protein: CASSGTSGGPNEQFF.

The chain combines TRBV7-2 with TRBJ2-5; 11 bases are shared with TRBD2. The CDR3 has 15 amino acids. Germline CDR1 and CDR2: SGHTA and FQGNSA. V gave up 4 bases and J gave up 7 bases; unmatched junction bases: 8. The CDR3: CASSSLQLAGGTQYF. In nucleotides, the CDR3 is TGTGCCAGCAGCTCCCTACAGCTAGCGGGGGGGACCCAGTACTTC.

The genes are TRBV5-8 and TRBJ2-6, with TRBD1 matching 7 bases. Germline V CDR1 and CDR2: SGHTS, YDEGEE. V trimming: 4 bases; J trimming: 0 bases; junction bases outside the gene matches: 16. The CDR3 has 20 amino acids. Here the CDR3 DNA reads TGTGCCAGCAGCCCCACCCCCTCGGACAGGACCCTCTCTGGGGCCAACGTCCTGACTTTC. Translating it yields CASSPTPSDRTLSGANVLTF.

This chain links TRBV25-1 with TRBJ1-3; D perhaps matches TRBD1 (5 bases). The CDR3 runs 14 residues. Germline V lookup: CDR1 MGHDK, CDR2 SYGVNS. The ends were cut back, 5 bases at V and 2 bases at J, with 10 bases in the middle. CDR3 in amino acids: CASSPWGAGNTIYF. CDR3 sequence (DNA): TGTGCCAGCAGTCCCTGGGGGGCTGGAAACACCATATATTTT.

This clone was seen just once. The chain recombines TRBV5-1 with TRBJ2-1; a weak D match, TRBD1 (6 bases). CDR1 is SGHRS, CDR2 YFSETQ, per germline. CDR3 length: 14 amino acids. V was trimmed by 2 bases and J by 5 bases, leaving 11 bases between them. The CDR3 nucleotides are TGCGCCAGCAGCTTTATGGGGGCGGACAATGAGCAGTTCTTC. Its protein is CASSFMGADNEQFF.

DNA of the CDR3: TGTGCCAGCAGCGCTGCGGGACAGGTAGACCAGACTGGGAGCTACAATGAGCAGTTCTTC. It yields the protein CASSAAGQVDQTGSYNEQFF. The chain recombines TRBV9 with TRBJ2-1, with 8 bases matching TRBD1. Trimming cost V 3 bases and J 3 bases; bases outside gene matches: 20. The CDR3 loop spans 20 amino acids. Per germline, CDR1 SGDLS and CDR2 YYNGEE.

This clone was seen just once. CDR3: CASSARDRGRVETQYF. Written as DNA, the CDR3 is TGTGCCAGCAGCGCTCGCGACAGGGGGCGTGTAGAGACCCAGTACTTC. The chain employs TRBV7-9 and TRBJ2-5; 10 positions agree with TRBD1. V lost 5 bases to trimming and J lost 4 bases; unmatched junction nucleotides: 10. Germline CDR1 is SEHNR and CDR2 is FQNEAQ (reference sequence). CDR3 length equals 16 residues.

Only one count was recorded for this clone. The chain is built from TRBV30 and TRBJ1-4, with TRBD1 matching over 9 bases. CDR3 length equals 16 residues. With V trimmed by 3 bases and J by 7 bases, 12 bases remained unmatched. CDR1 GTSNPN and CDR2 SVGIG come from the germline V gene (reference sequence). The CDR3 spells CAWRAQLGTGFEKLFF. The CDR3 region has the DNA TGTGCCTGGAGAGCTCAACTCGGGACAGGGTTTGAAAAACTGTTTTTT.

The chain is built from TRBV10-3 and TRBJ2-7; TRBD1 matches at 7 bases. The CDR3 consists of 14 residues. Germline CDR1 is ENHRY and CDR2 is SYGVKD. Unmatched junction bases numbered 7, after V lost 7 bases and J lost 1 base. CDR3 DNA sequence: TGTGCCATCACCCCGACAGGGAATTCCTACGAGCAGTACTTC. It yields the protein CAITPTGNSYEQYF.

The chain recombines TRBV27 with TRBJ1-6; 9 positions match TRBD1. CDR1 is MNHEY and CDR2 is SMNVEV in the germline V gene (reference sequence). Trimming cost V 7 bases and J 7 bases; bases outside gene matches: 5. The CDR3 is made up of 14 amino acids. This CDR3 reads CASNAGTGNSPLHF. The CDR3 coding sequence is TGTGCCAGCAACGCCGGGACAGGGAATTCACCCCTCCACTTT.

Only one count was recorded for this clone. The J gene is TRBJ2-2, the V gene TRBV5-1; D is perhaps TRBD1 (5 bases). With 2 bases removed from V and 6 bases from J, the gap between germline ends came to 11 bases. The length of the CDR3 is 14 residues. From germline, CDR1 is SGHRS and CDR2 YFSETQ. CDR3 amino acids: CASSLGQKAGELFF. The CDR3 bases are TGCGCCAGCAGCTTAGGACAAAAGGCCGGGGAGCTGTTTTTT.

This chain uses TRBV11-2 with TRBJ2-2; a weak D match, TRBD2 (5 bases). V shed 8 bases and J shed 4 bases, with 14 bases lying between them. This CDR3 region has 14 residues. Germline V lookup: CDR1 SGHAT, CDR2 FQNNGV. The CDR3 region has the DNA TGTGCCAGCCGTAGGCGGGTTGTCACCGGGGAGCTGTTTTTT. It encodes CASRRRVVTGELFF.

J is TRBJ1-2 and V is TRBV4-2, with D maybe TRBD1 (6 bases). CDR1 is LGHNA, CDR2 YNFKEQ, per germline. V lost 0 bases and J lost 8, with 22 bases in between. The CDR3 runs 17 residues. The CDR3 nucleotides are TGTGCCAGCAGCCAAGAAGGGGGATATTCGGGGAAAAACGGCTACACCTTC. This encodes CASSQEGGYSGKNGYTF.

The chain employs TRBV15 and TRBJ1-2; 8 bases align to TRBD1. The CDR3 is 17 residues long. The germline V gene encodes CDR1 LNHNV and CDR2 YYDKDF (reference sequence). With 1 base clipped from V and 5 bases from J, the junction kept 12 bases outside the gene matches. CDR3 loop: CATSRAGNGQGIYGYTF. The CDR3, as DNA: TGTGCCACCAGCAGAGCCGGCAATGGACAGGGTATTTATGGCTACACCTTC.

This clone has just a few counts. In nucleotides, the CDR3 is TGTGCCAGCTCACCGGACAGGGTACGGTCACCCCTCCACTTT. It yields the protein CASSPDRVRSPLHF. This chain connects TRBV18 to TRBJ1-6, with 8 bases matching TRBD1. Germline V gives CDR1 KGHSH, CDR2 LQKENI. The trim removed 3 bases at V and 10 bases at J, leaving 5 bases unmatched. This CDR3 has 14 amino acids.

The chain has TRBV30 and TRBJ1-1, with D perhaps matching TRBD1 (6 bases). The germline gives CDR1 GTSNPN, CDR2 SVGIG (reference sequence). This CDR3 is built from 12 residues. V lost 4 bases, J lost 5 bases, and 11 bases lay in between. CDR3 coding DNA: TGTGCCTGGACGGCGAGGGGGACTGAAGCTTTCTTT. Its translation is CAWTARGTEAFF.

The chain joins TRBV20-1 to TRBJ2-7; D is unclear. Germline assignment: CDR1 DFQATT and CDR2 SNEGSKA (reference sequence). Trimming took off 5 bases at V and 7 bases at J, with 12 bases between the two ends. The CDR3 extends over 11 amino acids. This chain's CDR3 is CSAPRTREQYF. The DNA for the CDR3 is TGCAGTGCTCCACGTACCCGGGAGCAGTACTTC.

The genes are TRBV4-2 and TRBJ2-5, with 11 bases lining up with TRBD2. V gave up 0 bases and J gave up 2 bases; unmatched junction bases: 5. Germline V CDR1 and CDR2: LGHNA, YNFKEQ. The CDR3 has 17 residues. CDR3 nucleotide sequence: TGTGCCAGCAGCCAAGAGGCTAGCGGGGGGATGCAAGAGACCCAGTACTTC. Residues: CASSQEASGGMQETQYF.